A selection of T cell receptor beta chains follows, all from one sample in a study of cytomegalovirus exposure and HLA in healthy donors. Data came from immunoSEQ multiplex PCR; TCRdb stores just in-frame clones and leaves some out. The repertoire holds 55,000 to 80,000 clones, with more than 85% as singletons. The sequencing sample was made of PBMCs. These receptors were obtained from a woman between 18 and 29 years old in good health and CMV-seropositive. Both conserved end residues are part of each CDR3. D genes are given only for firm matches. Part of the rows lack a size; the others show once, few, many or a class for expanded clones.

v_gene: TRBV10-2
d_gene: TRBD1
j_gene: TRBJ2-6
abundance: -
CDR3aa: CASKVTGVGSGANVLTF

v_gene: TRBV6-1
d_gene: TRBD1
j_gene: TRBJ1-1
abundance: -
CDR3aa: CASSGYPGQMNTEAFF

v_gene: TRBV30
d_gene: -
j_gene: TRBJ2-1
abundance: -
CDR3aa: CAWKGGFYNEQFF

v_gene: TRBV7-2
d_gene: -
j_gene: TRBJ2-3
abundance: -
CDR3aa: CASSSRDLPGPDTQYF

v_gene: TRBV9
d_gene: -
j_gene: TRBJ1-4
abundance: -
CDR3aa: CASSRDRNNEKLFF

v_gene: TRBV28
d_gene: TRBD2
j_gene: TRBJ2-1
abundance: -
CDR3aa: CASTIGGVYNEQFF

v_gene: TRBV15
d_gene: -
j_gene: TRBJ2-2
abundance: -
CDR3aa: CATDGRGGELFF

v_gene: TRBV6-5
d_gene: -
j_gene: TRBJ2-3
abundance: once
CDR3aa: CASTSQYTQYF

v_gene: TRBV29-1
d_gene: -
j_gene: TRBJ2-7
abundance: -
CDR3aa: CSVVMAGGYEQYF

v_gene: TRBV7-2
d_gene: -
j_gene: TRBJ1-3
abundance: -
CDR3aa: CASSGGAGNTIYF

v_gene: TRBV29-1
d_gene: TRBD2
j_gene: TRBJ2-3
abundance: -
CDR3aa: CSVEKPAGVGTDTQYF